The T cell receptor beta chain under discussion was sequenced for a study of T cells in Graves' hyperthyroidism and ophthalmopathy. Study as a whole: Upon initial diagnosis and before any treatment, peripheral blood was collected.

Regions amplified from RNA transcripts were the TCR beta CDR3 regions. When the TCR CDR3 underwent first-round RT-PCR, the HTBI primer set was used. A single record per CDR3 protein comes from TCRdb applying MiXCR to the multiplex PCR reads. Of 450,000 to 500,000 distinct CDR3 sequences in the sample, around a fifth were seen once. The CDR3 loop spans 15 amino acids. The V gene's germline CDR1 is MNHNS and CDR2 SASEGT. Trimming left V 4 bases short and J 7 bases short, with 16 bases between. This clonotype was counted ten times or more. The chain links TRBV6-1 to TRBJ2-2; D is possibly TRBD2 (5 bases). The sample was blood. The sequence derives from a woman between 65 and 79 years old with Graves' ophthalmopathy. In DNA form, the CDR3 reads TGTGCCAGCAGTGTAGACTACCCTCCTCACGGGGAGCTGTTTTTT. This codes for CASSVDYPPHGELFF.